This T cell receptor (beta chain) was captured in a study of cytomegalovirus exposure and HLA in healthy donors. The V gene end was trimmed by 6 bases and the J gene end by 2 bases; junction bases not matched to a gene: 6. The CDR3 runs to 15 residues. Per germline, CDR1 MNHNS and CDR2 SASEGT. Vbeta (60) and Jbeta (13) primers were used in the PCR. Here immunoSEQ multiplex PCR was the method, and the copy in TCRdb shows in-frame clones only, minus some. Seen here are more than 85,000 clones, around 75% observed once, and the top ten hold 12% to 15%. J is TRBJ2-1 and V is TRBV6-1, with 8 bases aligning to TRBD2. The clonotype originates from a male donor in good health and CMV-seropositive. The sample was PBMCs. The CDR3 sequence is CASSPRGGTYNEQFF. DNA for the CDR3: TGTGCCAGCAGCCCTCGGGGGGGTACCTACAATGAGCAGTTCTTC.